The clone carrying this T cell receptor (beta chain) was counted only a few times. Its target is unknown. The sample belongs to a study of T cells in Graves' hyperthyroidism and ophthalmopathy. Study results and limitations: A model built on 13 V-J features separated ophthalmopathy from stable hyperthyroidism.

Amplification of TCR beta CDR3 regions used RNA as the template. The TCR CDR3 first-round RT-PCR relied on the HTBI primer set. Each CDR3 protein is one row after TCRdb ran MiXCR on the multiplex PCR reads. This table has approximately 400,000 distinct CDR3 sequences, about 14% appearing once. The germline V and J ends were trimmed by 5 bases and 5 bases, with 21 bases remaining between them. This CDR3 has 16 residues. Germline CDR1 and CDR2: SGHTA and FQGTGA. The clonotype originates from a woman in her sixties with Graves' hyperthyroidism. The sample taken for sequencing was blood. The V and J genes are TRBV7-3 and TRBJ1-1; TRBD1 is a possible D gene (5 bases). The CDR3, as DNA: TGTGCCAGCAGCGCCACCCGGGACCAAGAGGGAACTGAAGCTTTCTTT. This translates into CASSATRDQEGTEAFF.